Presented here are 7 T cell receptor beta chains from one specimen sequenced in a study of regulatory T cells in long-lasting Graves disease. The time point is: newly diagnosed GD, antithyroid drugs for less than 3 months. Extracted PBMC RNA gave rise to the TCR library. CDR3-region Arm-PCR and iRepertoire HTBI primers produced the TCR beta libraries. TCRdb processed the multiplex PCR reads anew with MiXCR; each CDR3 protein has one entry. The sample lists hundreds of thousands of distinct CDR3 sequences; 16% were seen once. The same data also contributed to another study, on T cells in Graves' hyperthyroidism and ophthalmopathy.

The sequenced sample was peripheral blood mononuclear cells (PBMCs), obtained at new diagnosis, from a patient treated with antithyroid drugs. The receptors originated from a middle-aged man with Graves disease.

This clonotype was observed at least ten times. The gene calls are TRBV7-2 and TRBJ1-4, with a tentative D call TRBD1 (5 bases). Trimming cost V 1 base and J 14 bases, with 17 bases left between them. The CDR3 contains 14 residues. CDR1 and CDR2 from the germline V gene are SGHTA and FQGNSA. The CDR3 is CASSLGLGSGHLFF. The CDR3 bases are TGTGCCAGCAGCTTAGGGTTGGGATCCGGACACCTGTTTTTT.

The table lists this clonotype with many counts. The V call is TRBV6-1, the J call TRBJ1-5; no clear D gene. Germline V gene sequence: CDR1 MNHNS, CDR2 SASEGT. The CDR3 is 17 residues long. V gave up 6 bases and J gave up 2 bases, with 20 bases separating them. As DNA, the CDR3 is TGTGCCAGCAGAGAGGGAAGCTTGAGGGATCGCAATCAGCCCCAGCATTTT. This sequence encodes CASREGSLRDRNQPQHF.

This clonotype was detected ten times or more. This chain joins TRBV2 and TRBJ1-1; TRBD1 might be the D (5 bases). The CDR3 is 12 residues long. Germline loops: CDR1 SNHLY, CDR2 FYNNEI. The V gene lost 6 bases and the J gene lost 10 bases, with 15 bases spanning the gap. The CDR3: CASRREGPGAFF. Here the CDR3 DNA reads TGTGCCAGCAGGCGGGAGGGGCCCGGAGCTTTCTTT.

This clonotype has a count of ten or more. The CDR3 region has the DNA TGTGCCAGCCGCCTCCCGGGGACGGGATACAATGAGCAGTTCTTC. Its translation is CASRLPGTGYNEQFF. The chain recombines TRBV27 with TRBJ2-1; D might be TRBD1 or TRBD2, each matching 5 bases. This CDR3 has 15 residues. CDR1 and CDR2 (germline): MNHEY, SMNVEV (reference sequence). V lost 8 bases, J lost 4 bases, and 18 bases lay in between.

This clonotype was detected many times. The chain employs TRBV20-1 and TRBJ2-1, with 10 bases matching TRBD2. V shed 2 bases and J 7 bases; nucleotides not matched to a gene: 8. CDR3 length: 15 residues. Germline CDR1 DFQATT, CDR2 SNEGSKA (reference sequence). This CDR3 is CSARHLAGARNEQFF. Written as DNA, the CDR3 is TGCAGTGCTAGACACCTAGCGGGGGCCCGAAATGAGCAGTTCTTC.

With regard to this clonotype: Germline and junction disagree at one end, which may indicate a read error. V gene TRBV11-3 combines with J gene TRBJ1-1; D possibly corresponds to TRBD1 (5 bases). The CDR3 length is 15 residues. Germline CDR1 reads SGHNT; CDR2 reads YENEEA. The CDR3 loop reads CASSTRQGEGTEASF. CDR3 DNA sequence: TGTGCCAGCAGCACCCGCCAGGGCGAGGGGACTGAAGCTTCCTTT.

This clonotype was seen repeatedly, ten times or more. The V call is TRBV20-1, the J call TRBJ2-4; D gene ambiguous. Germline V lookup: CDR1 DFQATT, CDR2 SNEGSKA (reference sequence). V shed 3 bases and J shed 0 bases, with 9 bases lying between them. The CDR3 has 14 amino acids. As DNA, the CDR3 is TGCAGTGCTAGCCGAAGCCTAGCCAAAAACATTCAGTACTTC. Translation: CSASRSLAKNIQYF.